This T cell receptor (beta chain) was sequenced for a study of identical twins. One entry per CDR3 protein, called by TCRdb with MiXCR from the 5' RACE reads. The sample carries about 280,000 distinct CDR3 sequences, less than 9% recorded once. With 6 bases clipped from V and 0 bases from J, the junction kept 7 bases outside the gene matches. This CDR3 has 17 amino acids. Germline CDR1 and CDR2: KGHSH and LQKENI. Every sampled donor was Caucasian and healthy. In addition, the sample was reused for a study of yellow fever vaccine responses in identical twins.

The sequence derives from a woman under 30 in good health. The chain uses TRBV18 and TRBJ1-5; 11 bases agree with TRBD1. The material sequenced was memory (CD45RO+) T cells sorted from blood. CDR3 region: CASSLGTGGSSNQPQHF. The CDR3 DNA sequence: TGTGCCAGCTCCCTTGGGACAGGGGGGAGTAGCAATCAGCCCCAGCATTTT.